What follows describes a single T cell receptor (beta chain). Its cognate antigen is unknown. This sample is part of a study of beta chain features in type 1 diabetes. TCRB transcripts that were expressed got sequenced, as all of the isolated RNA had been reverse transcribed. Method: immunoSEQ multiplex PCR; TCRdb's copy keeps in-frame clones and lacks some. The table lists fewer than 350,000 clones, 8% of them singletons, with approximately 1% in the top ten. There was one heparinised blood draw per donor, averaging about 120 mL. Germline assignment: CDR1 SGHTA and CDR2 FQGTGA. The CDR3 loop spans 15 amino acids. The trim removed 5 bases at V and 8 bases at J, leaving 9 bases unmatched. Whole-study findings and limits: Naive, central memory and Treg TCRB repertoires seemed to resemble each other more closely in patients than they did in healthy donors. Shorter templates might be favored by PCR, equally in patients and controls.

Material for sequencing was central memory CD4+ T cells from blood. The TCR originated in a woman aged 18 to 35 in good health. The V and J genes are TRBV7-3 and TRBJ2-1; TRBD1 matches at 10 bases. The DNA of the CDR3 is TGTGCCAGCAGCCCCCGACAGGGGGCGCGGGATGAGCAGTTCTTC. Its protein is CASSPRQGARDEQFF. The whole variable domain, filled in from reference TRBV7-3 and TRBJ2-1, reads GAGVSQTPSNKVTEKGKYVELRCDPISGHTALYWYRQSLGQGPEFLIYFQGTGAADDSGLPNDRFFAVRPEGSVSTLKIQRTERGDSAVYLCASSPRQGARDEQFFGPGTRLTVL.